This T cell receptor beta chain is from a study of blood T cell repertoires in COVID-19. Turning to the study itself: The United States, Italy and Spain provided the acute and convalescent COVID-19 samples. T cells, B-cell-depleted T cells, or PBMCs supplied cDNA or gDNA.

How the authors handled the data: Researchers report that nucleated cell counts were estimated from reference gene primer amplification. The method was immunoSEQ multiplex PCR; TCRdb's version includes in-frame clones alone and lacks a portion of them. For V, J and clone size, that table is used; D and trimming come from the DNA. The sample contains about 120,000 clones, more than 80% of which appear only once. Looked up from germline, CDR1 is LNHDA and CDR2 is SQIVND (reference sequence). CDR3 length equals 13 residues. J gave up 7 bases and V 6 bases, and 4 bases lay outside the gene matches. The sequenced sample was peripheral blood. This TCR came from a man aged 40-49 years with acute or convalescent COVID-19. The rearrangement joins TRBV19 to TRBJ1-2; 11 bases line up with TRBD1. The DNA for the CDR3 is TGTGCCAGTAGGGACAGGGGGCAAGGTGGCTACACCTTC. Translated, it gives CASRDRGQGGYTF.